A single sample gave rise to the 23 T cell receptor beta chains below, sequenced in a study of regulatory T cells in long-lasting Graves disease. Arm-PCR of CDR3 regions and iRepertoire HTBI primers were the basis on which TCR beta libraries were built. TCRdb re-called the multiplex PCR reads through MiXCR, storing one row per CDR3 protein. The data hold roughly 500,000 distinct CDR3 sequences, with 22% observed a single time. Time point indicated: persistent/refractory GD, antithyroid drugs over 5 years with positive TRAb. Making the TCR library involved RNA that had been extracted from PBMCs. Specimen: peripheral blood mononuclear cells (PBMCs), collected when the disease was refractory, from a patient treated with antithyroid drugs. These receptors all come from a female donor with Graves disease.

This clonotype appeared many times. The chain carries TRBV12-3 or TRBV12-4 and TRBJ2-7; 11 bases agree with TRBD2. This CDR3 comprises 15 residues. The J segment lost 4 bases and the V segment lost 3 bases, leaving 5 bases of the junction unmatched. The DNA of the CDR3 is TGTGCCAGCAGTTTCCATACTAGCGGGAGATACGAGCAGTACTTC. As protein: CASSFHTSGRYEQYF.

The rearrangement links TRBV4-1 to TRBJ1-5; no reliable D call. With 0 bases removed from V and 4 bases from J, the gap between germline ends came to 4 bases. The V gene's germline CDR1 is MGHRA and CDR2 YSYEKL. The CDR3 consists of 13 residues. The CDR3 DNA is TGCGCCAGCAGCCAAGAAAGGAATCAGCCCCAGCATTTT. It specifies CASSQERNQPQHF.

This clonotype was seen ten or more times. The J gene is TRBJ2-5, the V gene TRBV7-2, with D maybe TRBD2 (7 bases). Germline CDR1 and CDR2: SGHTA and FQGNSA. The CDR3 length is 14 residues. V lost 5 bases and J 5 bases, leaving 15 bases between the germline ends. The chain's CDR3 is CASSPRGGGETQYF. CDR3 nucleotides: TGTGCCAGCAGCCCAAGGGGGGGCGGGGAGACCCAGTACTTC.

Points on this clonotype: One base away lies a much larger clone, so this may be a sequencing read error. This chain joins TRBV2 and TRBJ1-4; D remains ambiguous. There are 16 residues in the CDR3. The germline V gene encodes CDR1 SNHLY and CDR2 FYNNEI. The CDR3 loop is CTSSEAVVQTNEKLFF. The CDR3 DNA follows: TGTACCAGCAGTGAAGCGGTGGTACAGACTAATGAAAAACTGTTTTTT. Full variable domain (outside the CDR3, taken from reference TRBV2 and TRBJ1-4): EPEVTQTPSHQVTQMGQEVILRCVPISNHLYFYWYRQILGQKVEFLVSFYNNEISEKSEIFDDQFSVERPDGSNFTLKIRSTKLEDSAMYFCTSSEAVVQTNEKLFFGSGTQLSVL.

This clonotype was observed at least ten times. The chain is built from TRBV12-3 or TRBV12-4 and TRBJ1-4; D gene ambiguous. V lost 5 bases and J 0 bases, leaving 10 bases between the germline ends. The CDR3 extends over 15 amino acids. The CDR3 nucleotides read TGTGCCAGCAGTCGTGAAAGTGCAACTAATGAAAAACTGTTTTTT. Encoded protein: CASSRESATNEKLFF.

The rearrangement links TRBV7-8 to TRBJ2-7; 7 bases are a match to TRBD2. In germline, CDR1 is SGHVS, CDR2 FQNEAQ. Germline trimming cut 1 base from V and 2 bases from J; bases unmatched to any gene: 8. The CDR3 length is 16 residues. The CDR3 nucleotides read TGTGCCAGCAGCTTAGGCCGCAGCGGGATGACCTACGAGCAGTACTTC. Translated, it gives CASSLGRSGMTYEQYF.

Ten or more counts support this clonotype. The J gene is TRBJ2-7, the V gene TRBV7-9; D is unclear. Germline assignment: CDR1 SEHNR and CDR2 FQNEAQ (reference sequence). This CDR3 comprises 11 residues. Deletions cut 1 base from V and 6 bases from J, with 4 bases between. The DNA for the CDR3 is TGTGCCAGCAGCTTAGGTCTCGAGCAGTACTTC. This encodes CASSLGLEQYF.

This clonotype was detected a few times. The chain has TRBV6-4 and TRBJ1-4; 7 bases are shared with TRBD1. The germline CDR1 and CDR2 sequences are MRHNA and SNTAGT. J gave up 6 bases and V 8 bases, and 12 bases lay outside the gene matches. This CDR3 has 15 amino acids. The CDR3 DNA is TGTGCCAGCTCAAATAGGGGACAGCAAGATGAAAAACTGTTTTTT. It translates to CASSNRGQQDEKLFF.

This clonotype appeared a few times. V and J are TRBV30 and TRBJ2-5, with a possible D match to TRBD2 (6 bases). This CDR3 is built from 12 residues. V was cut by 4 bases and J by 4 bases, with 10 bases left in between. Per germline, CDR1 GTSNPN and CDR2 SVGIG (reference sequence). The DNA for the CDR3 is TGTGCCTGGACTAGGGGAGGAGAGACCCAGTACTTC. Encoded protein: CAWTRGGETQYF. Together with reference TRBV30 and TRBJ2-5, the CDR3 gives the full variable domain: SQTIHQWPATLVQPVGSPLSLECTVEGTSNPNLYWYRQAAGRGLQLLFYSVGIGQISSEVPQNLSASRPQDRQFILSSKKLLLSDSGFYLCAWTRGGETQYFGPGTRLLVL.

The V and J genes are TRBV12-3 or TRBV12-4 and TRBJ2-2; 9 nucleotides align to TRBD1. V lost 7 bases to trimming and J lost 5 bases; unmatched junction nucleotides: 5. The CDR3 covers 14 residues. CDR3 residues: CASTYRGHTGELFF. CDR3 DNA sequence: TGTGCCAGCACTTACAGGGGGCATACCGGGGAGCTGTTTTTT.

This clonotype was detected ten times or more. The rearrangement joins TRBV6-5 to TRBJ2-5; D gene unclear. The germline gives CDR1 MNHEY, CDR2 SVGAGI. Trimming removed 0 bases at V and 3 bases at J, with 8 bases between. CDR3 length equals 14 residues. Here the CDR3 reads CASSYSGKEETQYF. In DNA form, the CDR3 reads TGTGCCAGCAGTTACTCGGGCAAGGAAGAGACCCAGTACTTC.

The V and J genes are TRBV7-9 and TRBJ1-3, with D unresolved. CDR1 SEHNR and CDR2 FQNEAQ come from the germline V gene (reference sequence). The ends were cut back, 7 bases at V and 4 bases at J, with 8 bases in the middle. The CDR3 runs 12 residues. The CDR3 nucleotides read TGTGCCAGCACCCGGGAGGGAAACACCATATATTTT. It translates to CASTREGNTIYF.

This chain uses TRBV7-3 with TRBJ1-1, with D perhaps matching TRBD1 (5 bases). Germline assignment: CDR1 SGHTA and CDR2 FQGTGA. With 2 bases removed from V and 0 bases from J, the gap between germline ends came to 22 bases. The CDR3 spans 19 residues. CDR3 in DNA: TGTGCCAGCAGCTTAGTCCCCCTAGGGGCCCACTCGATGAACACTGAAGCTTTCTTT. It yields the protein CASSLVPLGAHSMNTEAFF.

This chain links TRBV19 with TRBJ2-7; TRBD2 agrees at 11 bases. J was trimmed by 6 bases and V by 5 bases; bases with no gene match: 9. CDR3 length: 15 amino acids. Germline V gene lookup returns CDR1 LNHDA and CDR2 SQIVND (reference sequence). As DNA, the CDR3 is TGTGCCAGTAGTCCTCTAGCGGGAGGAGACCTCGAGCAGTACTTC. Translation gives CASSPLAGGDLEQYF. Full variable domain (missing parts from reference TRBV19 and TRBJ2-7): DGGITQSPKYLFRKEGQNVTLSCEQNLNHDAMYWYRQDPGQGLRLIYYSQIVNDFQKGDIAEGYSVSREKKESFPLTVTSAQKNPTAFYLCASSPLAGGDLEQYFGPGTRLTVT.

This chain joins TRBV12-5 and TRBJ2-7; TRBD2 aligns across 12 bases. Germline-derived CDR1 and CDR2 are LGHNT and FRNRAP. V gave up 3 bases and J gave up 3 bases; unmatched junction bases: 3. This CDR3 spans 15 amino acids. The CDR3 sequence: CASGLLAGGVYEQYF. The CDR3 DNA follows: TGTGCTAGTGGTTTACTAGCGGGAGGCGTCTACGAGCAGTACTTC.

The chain carries TRBV28 and TRBJ2-3; D remains unclear. The CDR3 is 16 residues long. Trimming removed 2 bases at V and 3 bases at J, with 15 bases between. Per the germline V gene, CDR1 is MDHEN and CDR2 is SYDVKM. In DNA form, the CDR3 reads TGTGCCAGCAGTTTACGTAACTGGAAAGTGACAGATACGCAGTATTTT. As protein: CASSLRNWKVTDTQYF.

This clonotype was seen more than once but under ten times. The chain has TRBV6-1 and TRBJ2-7; TRBD1 might be the D (5 bases). The CDR3 covers 13 residues. Germline assignment: CDR1 MNHNS and CDR2 SASEGT. The V end lost 7 bases, the J end lost 3 bases, and 13 bases lay between the germline ends. The CDR3 sequence is CASTPRVGYEQYF. The CDR3 DNA is TGTGCCAGCACTCCCAGGGTGGGCTACGAGCAGTACTTC.

V usage is TRBV7-9 and J usage is TRBJ1-5; D unresolved. V was cut by 5 bases and J by 5 bases, with 10 bases left in between. Germline assignment: CDR1 SEHNR and CDR2 FQNEAQ (reference sequence). This CDR3 has 13 amino acids. The CDR3 DNA follows: TGTGCCAGCAGCGCAGGTTTGGATCAGCCCCAGCATTTT. Its translation is CASSAGLDQPQHF.

The CDR3 here is CSVGGGRGQETQYF. The CDR3 DNA is TGCAGCGTCGGCGGGGGAAGGGGCCAAGAGACCCAGTACTTC. The gene calls are TRBV29-1 and TRBJ2-5; 7 nucleotides agree with TRBD2. The CDR3 extends over 14 amino acids. J lost 1 base, V lost 6 bases, and 8 bases had no gene match. Germline V gives CDR1 SQVTM, CDR2 ANQGSEA.

This clonotype was detected ten times or more. CDR3 DNA: TGTGCCAGCAGCCGGACAGCAGCCGATGGAGCTTTCTTT. Translation gives CASSRTAADGAFF. The chain employs TRBV7-6 and TRBJ1-1; the D gene is possibly TRBD1 (6 bases). V lost 5 bases to trimming and J lost 10 bases, with 17 bases between them. The CDR3 is 13 amino acids. CDR1 SGHVS and CDR2 FNYEAQ come from the germline V gene.

The V gene is TRBV18, the J gene TRBJ1-1; D is ambiguous. Trimming took off 3 bases at V and 5 bases at J, with 19 bases between the two ends. This CDR3 comprises 16 residues. Germline loops: CDR1 KGHSH, CDR2 LQKENI. CDR3 sequence (DNA): TGTGCCAGCTCACCTCGTCACGAGGCAAGAGAGACTGAAGCTTTCTTT. Translating gives CASSPRHEARETEAFF.

The gene calls are TRBV3-1 and TRBJ2-1, with 10 bases identical to TRBD2. In germline, CDR1 is LGHDT, CDR2 YNNKEL (reference sequence). Losses at the gene ends were 4 bases for V and 9 bases for J; bases not matched to a gene: 18. The CDR3 covers 18 residues. As DNA, the CDR3 is TGTGCCAGCAGCCTTCTTAACAGTCCACTAGCGGGGTGGAGTGAGCAGTTCTTC. Translated: CASSLLNSPLAGWSEQFF.

On this clonotype itself: A much larger clone differs from this one at a single base, so this may be a read error. No conserved phenylalanine or tryptophan ends this CDR3, so it is likely a read error. V is TRBV7-9 and J is TRBJ1-6; D gene uncertain. Germline CDR1 and CDR2: SEHNR and FQNEAQ (reference sequence). Trimming took 11 bases from V and 13 from J, leaving 15 bases between them. This CDR3 spans 11 amino acids. In DNA, the CDR3 is TGTGCCCGAACCAACGCGTCCCCCCTCCACCTT. This translates into CARTNASPLHL.